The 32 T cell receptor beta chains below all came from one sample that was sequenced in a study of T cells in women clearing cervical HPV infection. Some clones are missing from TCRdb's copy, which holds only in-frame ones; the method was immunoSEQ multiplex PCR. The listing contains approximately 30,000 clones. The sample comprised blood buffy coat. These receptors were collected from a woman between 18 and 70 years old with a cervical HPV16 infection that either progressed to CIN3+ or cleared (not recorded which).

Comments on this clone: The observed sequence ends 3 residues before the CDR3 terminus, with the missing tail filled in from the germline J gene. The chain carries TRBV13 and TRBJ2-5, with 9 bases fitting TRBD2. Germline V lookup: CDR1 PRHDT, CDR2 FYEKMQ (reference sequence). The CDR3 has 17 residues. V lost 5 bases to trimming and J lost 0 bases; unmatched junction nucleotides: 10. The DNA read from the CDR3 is TGTGCCAGCAGCCCCCGGTCAGCGGGAGGAAACCAAGAGACC. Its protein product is CASSPRSAGGNQET. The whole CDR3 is CASSPRSAGGNQETQYF.

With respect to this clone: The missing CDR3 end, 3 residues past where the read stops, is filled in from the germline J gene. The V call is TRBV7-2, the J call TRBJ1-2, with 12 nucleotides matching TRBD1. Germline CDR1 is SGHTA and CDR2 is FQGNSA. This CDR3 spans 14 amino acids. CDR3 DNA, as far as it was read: TGTGCCAGCAGGCTGGGACAGGGGGCGGGGGAC. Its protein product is CASRLGQGAGD. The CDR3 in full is CASRLGQGAGDYTF.

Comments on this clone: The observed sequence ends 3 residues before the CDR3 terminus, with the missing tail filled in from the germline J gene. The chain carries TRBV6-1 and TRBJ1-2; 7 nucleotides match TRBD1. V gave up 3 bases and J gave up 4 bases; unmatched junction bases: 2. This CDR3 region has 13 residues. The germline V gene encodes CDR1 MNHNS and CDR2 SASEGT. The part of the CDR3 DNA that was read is TGTGCCAGCAGTGAGGGACAGCGCTATGGC. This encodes CASSEGQRYG. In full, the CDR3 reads CASSEGQRYGYTF.

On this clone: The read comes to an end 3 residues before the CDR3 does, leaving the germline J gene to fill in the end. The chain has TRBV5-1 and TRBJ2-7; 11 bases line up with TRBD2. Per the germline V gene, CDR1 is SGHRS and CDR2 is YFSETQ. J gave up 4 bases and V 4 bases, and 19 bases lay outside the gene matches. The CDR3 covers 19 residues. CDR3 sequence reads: CASSLTRSSGRPQRYEQYF. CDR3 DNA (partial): TGCGCCAGCAGCCTAACCAGGTCTAGCGGGAGGCCGCAGCGATACGAG.

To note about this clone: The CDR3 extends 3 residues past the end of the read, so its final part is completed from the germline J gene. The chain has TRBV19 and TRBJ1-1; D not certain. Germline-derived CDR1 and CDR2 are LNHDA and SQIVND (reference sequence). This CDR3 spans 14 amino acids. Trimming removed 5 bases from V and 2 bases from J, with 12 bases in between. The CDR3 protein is CASSRKGFNTEAFF. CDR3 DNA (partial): TGTGCCAGTAGTCGTAAAGGCTTTAACACTGAA. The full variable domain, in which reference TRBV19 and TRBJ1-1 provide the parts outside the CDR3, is DGGITQSPKYLFRKEGQNVTLSCEQNLNHDAMYWYRQDPGQGLRLIYYSQIVNDFQKGDIAEGYSVSREKKESFPLTVTSAQKNPTAFYLCASSRKGFNTEAFFGQGTRLTVV.

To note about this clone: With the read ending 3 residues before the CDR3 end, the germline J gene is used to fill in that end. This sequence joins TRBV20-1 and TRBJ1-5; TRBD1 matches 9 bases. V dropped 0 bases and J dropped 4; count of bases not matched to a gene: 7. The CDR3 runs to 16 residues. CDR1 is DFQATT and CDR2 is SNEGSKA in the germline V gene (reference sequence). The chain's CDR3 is CSARDLDRGWNQPQHF. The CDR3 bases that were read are TGCAGTGCTAGAGATCTGGACAGGGGCTGGAATCAGCCC.

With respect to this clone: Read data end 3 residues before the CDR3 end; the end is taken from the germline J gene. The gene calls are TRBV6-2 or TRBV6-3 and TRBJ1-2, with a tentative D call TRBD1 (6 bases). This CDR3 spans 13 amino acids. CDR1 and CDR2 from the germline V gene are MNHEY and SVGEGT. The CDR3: CATTWGGAYDYTF. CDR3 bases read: TGTGCCACCACCTGGGGGGGGGCCTACGAC.

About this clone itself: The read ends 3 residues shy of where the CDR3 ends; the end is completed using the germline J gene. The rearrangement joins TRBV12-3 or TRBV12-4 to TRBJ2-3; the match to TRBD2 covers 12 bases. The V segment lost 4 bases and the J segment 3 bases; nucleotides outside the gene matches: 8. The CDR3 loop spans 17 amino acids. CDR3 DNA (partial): TGTGCCAGCAGTTCTAGCGGGGGGGCGTTTAGTACAGATACG. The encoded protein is CASSSSGGAFSTDT. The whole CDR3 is CASSSSGGAFSTDTQYF.

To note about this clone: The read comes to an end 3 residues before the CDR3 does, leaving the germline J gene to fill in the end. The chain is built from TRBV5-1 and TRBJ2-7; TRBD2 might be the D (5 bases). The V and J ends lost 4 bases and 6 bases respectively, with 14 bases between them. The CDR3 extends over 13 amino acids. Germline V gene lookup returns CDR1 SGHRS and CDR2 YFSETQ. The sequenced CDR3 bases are TGCGCCAGCAGCCTAGCCGGAAGATCCGAG. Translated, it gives CASSLAGRSE. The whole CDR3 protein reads CASSLAGRSEQYF.

CDR3 DNA, as far as it was read: TGCAGTGCTAGAGAAGGGGCAGGGGGCGGAACAGATACG. It translates to CSAREGAGGGTDT. The entire CDR3 is CSAREGAGGGTDTQYF. The rearrangement joins TRBV20-1 to TRBJ2-3, with 8 bases matching TRBD1. The DNA ends 3 residues before the CDR3 does, and the rest of the CDR3 is filled in from the germline J gene. V was clipped by 0 bases and J by 3 bases; unmatched bases: 8. This CDR3 comprises 16 residues. CDR1 and CDR2 (germline): DFQATT, SNEGSKA (reference sequence).

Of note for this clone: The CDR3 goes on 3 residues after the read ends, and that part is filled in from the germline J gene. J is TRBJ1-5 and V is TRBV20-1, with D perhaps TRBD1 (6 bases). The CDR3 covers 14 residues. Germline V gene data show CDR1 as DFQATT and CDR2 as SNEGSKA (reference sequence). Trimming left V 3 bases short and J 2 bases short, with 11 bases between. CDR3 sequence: CSASLRGGNQPQHF. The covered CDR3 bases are TGCAGTGCTAGTCTCAGGGGAGGCAATCAGCCC.

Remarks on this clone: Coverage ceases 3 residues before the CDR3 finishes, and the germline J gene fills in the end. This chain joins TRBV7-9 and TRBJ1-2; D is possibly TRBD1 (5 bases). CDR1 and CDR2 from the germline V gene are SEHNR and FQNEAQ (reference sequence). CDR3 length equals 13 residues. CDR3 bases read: TGTGCCAGCAGCTTGGGTTCGGGGGATACC. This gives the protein CASSLGSGDT. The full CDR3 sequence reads CASSLGSGDTYTF. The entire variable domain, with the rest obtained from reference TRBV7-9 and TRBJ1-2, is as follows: DTGVSQNPRHKITKRGQNVTFRCDPISEHNRLYWYRQTLGQGPEFLTYFQNEAQLEKSRLLSDRFSAERPKGSFSTLEIQRTEQGDSAMYLCASSLGSGDTYTFGSGTRLTVV.

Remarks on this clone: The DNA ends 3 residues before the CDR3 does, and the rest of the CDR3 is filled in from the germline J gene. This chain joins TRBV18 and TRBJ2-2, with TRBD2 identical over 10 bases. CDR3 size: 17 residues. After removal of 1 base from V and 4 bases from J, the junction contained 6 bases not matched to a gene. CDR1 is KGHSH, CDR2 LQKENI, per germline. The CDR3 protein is CASSPQDLAGVTGELFF. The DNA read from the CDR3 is TGTGCCAGCTCACCACAGGACCTAGCGGGGGTCACCGGGGAG.

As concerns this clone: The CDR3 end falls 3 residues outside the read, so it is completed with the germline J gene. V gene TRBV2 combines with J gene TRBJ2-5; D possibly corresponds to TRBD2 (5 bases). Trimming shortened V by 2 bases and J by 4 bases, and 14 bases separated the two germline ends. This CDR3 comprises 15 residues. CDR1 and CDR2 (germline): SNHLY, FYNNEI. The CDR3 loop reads CASSERGREGETQYF. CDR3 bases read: TGTGCCAGCAGTGAAAGAGGGCGAGAGGGAGAGACC.

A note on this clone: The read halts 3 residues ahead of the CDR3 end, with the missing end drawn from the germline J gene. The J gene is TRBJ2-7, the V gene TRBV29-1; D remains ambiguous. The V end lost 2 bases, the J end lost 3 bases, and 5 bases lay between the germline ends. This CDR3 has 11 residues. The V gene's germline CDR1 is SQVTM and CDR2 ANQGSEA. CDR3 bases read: TGCAGCGTTGAACACAACTACGAG. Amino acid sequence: CSVEHNYE. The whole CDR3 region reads CSVEHNYEQYF.

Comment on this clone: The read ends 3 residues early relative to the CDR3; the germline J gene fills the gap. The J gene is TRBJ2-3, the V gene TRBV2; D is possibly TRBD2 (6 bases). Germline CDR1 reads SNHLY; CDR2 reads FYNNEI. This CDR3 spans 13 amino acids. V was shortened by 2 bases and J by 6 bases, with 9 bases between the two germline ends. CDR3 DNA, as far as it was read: TGTGCCAGCAGTGAAATTGGAGGGGATACG. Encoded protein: CASSEIGGDT. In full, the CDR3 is CASSEIGGDTQYF. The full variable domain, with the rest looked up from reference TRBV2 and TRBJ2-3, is EPEVTQTPSHQVTQMGQEVILRCVPISNHLYFYWYRQILGQKVEFLVSFYNNEISEKSEIFDDQFSVERPDGSNFTLKIRSTKLEDSAMYFCASSEIGGDTQYFGPGTRLTVL.

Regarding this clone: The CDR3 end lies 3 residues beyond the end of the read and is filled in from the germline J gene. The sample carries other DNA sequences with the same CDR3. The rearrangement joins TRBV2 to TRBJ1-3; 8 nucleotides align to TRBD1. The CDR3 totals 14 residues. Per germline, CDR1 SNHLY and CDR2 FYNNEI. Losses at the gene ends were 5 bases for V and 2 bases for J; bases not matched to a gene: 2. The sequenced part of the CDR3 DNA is TGTGCCAGCAGTTTACAGGGGGCTGGAAACACC. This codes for CASSLQGAGNT. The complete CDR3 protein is CASSLQGAGNTIYF.

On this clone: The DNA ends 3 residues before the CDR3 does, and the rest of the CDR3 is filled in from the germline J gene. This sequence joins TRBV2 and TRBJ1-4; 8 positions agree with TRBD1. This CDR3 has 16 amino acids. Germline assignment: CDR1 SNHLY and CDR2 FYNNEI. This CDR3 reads CASSAGGASGANVLFF. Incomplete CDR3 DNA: TGTGCCAGCAGTGCAGGGGGCGCCTCTGGGGCCAACGTA.

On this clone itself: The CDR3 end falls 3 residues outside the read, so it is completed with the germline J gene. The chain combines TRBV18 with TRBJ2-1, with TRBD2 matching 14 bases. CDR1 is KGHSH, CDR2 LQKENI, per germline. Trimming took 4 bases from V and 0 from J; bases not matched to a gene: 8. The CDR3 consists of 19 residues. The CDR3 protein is CASSQSGTSGSGSYNEQFF. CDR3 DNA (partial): TGTGCCAGCTCACAATCCGGGACTAGCGGGAGCGGCTCCTACAATGAG. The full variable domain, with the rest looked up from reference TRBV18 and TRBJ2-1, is NAGVMQNPRHLVRRRGQEARLRCSPMKGHSHVYWYRQLPEEGLKFMVYLQKENIIDESGMPKERFSAEFPKEGPSILRIQQVVRGDSAAYFCASSQSGTSGSGSYNEQFFGPGTRLTVL.

The CDR3 reads CSARPPGTGPYGYTF. The sequenced CDR3 bases are TGCAGTGCTAGGCCCCCAGGGACAGGTCCCTATGGC. The chain joins TRBV20-1 to TRBJ1-2; 8 nucleotides line up with TRBD1. The CDR3 end falls 3 residues outside the read, so it is completed with the germline J gene. J lost 4 bases, V lost 3 bases, and 10 bases had no gene match. This CDR3 comprises 15 residues. CDR1 is DFQATT and CDR2 is SNEGSKA in the germline V gene (reference sequence).

The CDR3 is CASSITGTTSSYNDYTF. CDR3 DNA (partial): TGTGCCAGTAGTATTACCGGGACAACGAGCTCCTACAATGAC. The chain has TRBV19 and TRBJ1-2; D might be TRBD1 (6 bases). With the read ending 3 residues before the CDR3 end, the germline J gene is used to fill in that end. The CDR3 length is 17 residues. Per the germline V gene, CDR1 is LNHDA and CDR2 is SQIVND (reference sequence).

The CDR3 sequence: CASSVGAGQPQHF. CDR3 bases read: TGTGCCAGCAGTGTTGGCGCAGGTCAGCCC. This chain uses TRBV2 with TRBJ1-5; D gene ambiguous. The CDR3 end falls 3 residues outside the read, so it is completed with the germline J gene. Trimming stripped 4 bases from V and 6 bases from J, with 10 bases between. This CDR3 contains 13 residues. Germline V gene lookup returns CDR1 SNHLY and CDR2 FYNNEI.

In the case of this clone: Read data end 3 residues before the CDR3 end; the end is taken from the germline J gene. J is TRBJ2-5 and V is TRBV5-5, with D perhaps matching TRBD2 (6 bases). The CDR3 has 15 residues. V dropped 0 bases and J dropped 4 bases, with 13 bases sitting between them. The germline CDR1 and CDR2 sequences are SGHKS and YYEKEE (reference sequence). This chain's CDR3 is CASSLGGLTTETQYF. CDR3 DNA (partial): TGTGCCAGCAGCTTGGGGGGACTGACCACAGAGACC.

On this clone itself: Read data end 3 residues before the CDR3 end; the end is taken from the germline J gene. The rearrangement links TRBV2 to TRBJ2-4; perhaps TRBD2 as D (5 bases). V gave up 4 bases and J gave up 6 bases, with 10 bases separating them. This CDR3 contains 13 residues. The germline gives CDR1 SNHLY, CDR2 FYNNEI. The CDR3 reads CASSGSEGNIQYF. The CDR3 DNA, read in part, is TGTGCCAGCAGTGGTTCAGAGGGAAACATT.

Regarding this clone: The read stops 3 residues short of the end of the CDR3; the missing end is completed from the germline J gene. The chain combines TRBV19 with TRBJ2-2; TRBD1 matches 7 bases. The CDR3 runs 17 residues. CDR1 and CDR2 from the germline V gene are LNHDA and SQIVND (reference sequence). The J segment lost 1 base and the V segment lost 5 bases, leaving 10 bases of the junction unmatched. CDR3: CASSPNPGTVNTGELFF. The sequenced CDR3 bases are TGTGCCAGTAGTCCGAACCCTGGGACAGTGAACACCGGGGAG.

The sequenced CDR3 bases are TGCAGTGTTCGCCGGGACAGCGGCTATGGC. It encodes CSVRRDSGYG. The whole CDR3 reads CSVRRDSGYGYTF. The rearrangement links TRBV20-1 to TRBJ1-2, with 7 bases aligning to TRBD1. The CDR3 end lies 3 residues beyond the end of the read and is filled in from the germline J gene. V was clipped by 7 bases and J by 4 bases; unmatched bases: 9. CDR3 length equals 13 residues. Germline V gene sequence: CDR1 DFQATT, CDR2 SNEGSKA (reference sequence).

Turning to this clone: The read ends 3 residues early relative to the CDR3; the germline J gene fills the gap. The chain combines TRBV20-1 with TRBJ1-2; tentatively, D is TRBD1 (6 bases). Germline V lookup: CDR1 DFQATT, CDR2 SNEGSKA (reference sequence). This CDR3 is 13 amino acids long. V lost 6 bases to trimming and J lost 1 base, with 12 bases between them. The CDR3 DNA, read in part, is TGCAGTGCCTACAGGGCGAGTAACTATGGC. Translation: CSAYRASNYG. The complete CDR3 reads CSAYRASNYGYTF.

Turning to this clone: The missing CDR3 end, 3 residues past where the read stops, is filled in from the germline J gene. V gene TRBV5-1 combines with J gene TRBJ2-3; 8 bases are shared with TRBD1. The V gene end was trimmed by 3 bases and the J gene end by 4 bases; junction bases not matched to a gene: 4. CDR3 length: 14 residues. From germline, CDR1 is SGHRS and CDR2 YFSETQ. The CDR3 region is CASSSDRVSDTQYF. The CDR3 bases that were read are TGCGCCAGCAGCTCGGACAGGGTTTCAGATACG.

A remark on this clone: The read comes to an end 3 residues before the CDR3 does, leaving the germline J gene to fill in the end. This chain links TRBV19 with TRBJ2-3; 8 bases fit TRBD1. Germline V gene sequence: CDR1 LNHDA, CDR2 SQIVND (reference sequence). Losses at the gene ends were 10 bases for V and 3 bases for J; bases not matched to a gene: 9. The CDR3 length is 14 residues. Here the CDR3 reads CATRETGVTDTQYF. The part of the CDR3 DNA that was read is TGTGCCACCCGAGAGACAGGGGTGACAGATACG.

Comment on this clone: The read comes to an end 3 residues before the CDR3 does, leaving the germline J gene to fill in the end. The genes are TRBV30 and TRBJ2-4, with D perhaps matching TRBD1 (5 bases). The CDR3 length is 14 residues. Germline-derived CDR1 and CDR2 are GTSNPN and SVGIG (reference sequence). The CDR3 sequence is CAWSRAVFRDGQYF. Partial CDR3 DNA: TGTGCCTGGAGTAGGGCGGTTTTCAGGGATGGT.

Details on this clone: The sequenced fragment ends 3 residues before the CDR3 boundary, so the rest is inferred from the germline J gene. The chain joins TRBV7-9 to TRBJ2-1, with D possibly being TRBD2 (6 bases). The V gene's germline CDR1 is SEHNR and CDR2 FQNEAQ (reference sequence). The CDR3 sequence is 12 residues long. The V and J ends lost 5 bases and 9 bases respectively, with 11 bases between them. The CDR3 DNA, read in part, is TGTGCCAGCAGCCCTCAGGGACTTGAG. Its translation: CASSPQGLE. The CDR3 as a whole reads CASSPQGLEQFF.

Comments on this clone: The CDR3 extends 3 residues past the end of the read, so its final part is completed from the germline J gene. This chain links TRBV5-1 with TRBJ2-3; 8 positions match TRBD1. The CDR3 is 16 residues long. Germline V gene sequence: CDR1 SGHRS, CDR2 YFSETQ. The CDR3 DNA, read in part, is TGCGCCAGCACCACCAGTCACCCAGGGGGCTTGGAGACG. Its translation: CASTTSHPGGLET. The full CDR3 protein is CASTTSHPGGLETQYF.